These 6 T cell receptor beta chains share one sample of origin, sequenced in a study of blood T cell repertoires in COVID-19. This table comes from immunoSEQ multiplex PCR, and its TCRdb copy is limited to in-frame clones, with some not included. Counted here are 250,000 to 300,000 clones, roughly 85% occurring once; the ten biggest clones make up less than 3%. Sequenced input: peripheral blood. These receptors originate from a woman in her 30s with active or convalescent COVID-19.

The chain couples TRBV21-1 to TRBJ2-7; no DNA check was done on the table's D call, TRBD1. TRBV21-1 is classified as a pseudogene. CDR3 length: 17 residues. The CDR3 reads CASSKVGGTDPPYEQYF. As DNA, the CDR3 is TGTGCCAGCAGCAAAGTCGGAGGGACAGACCCACCCTACGAGCAGTACTTC.

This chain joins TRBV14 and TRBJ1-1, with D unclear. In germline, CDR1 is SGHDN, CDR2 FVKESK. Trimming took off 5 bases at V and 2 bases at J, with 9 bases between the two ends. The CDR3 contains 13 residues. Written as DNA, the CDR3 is TGTGCCAGCAGCGTGAAGCCTAACACTGAAGCTTTCTTT. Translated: CASSVKPNTEAFF.

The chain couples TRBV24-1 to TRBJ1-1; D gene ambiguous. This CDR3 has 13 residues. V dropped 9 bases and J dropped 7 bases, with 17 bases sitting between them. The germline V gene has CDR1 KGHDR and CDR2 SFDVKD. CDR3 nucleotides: TGTGCCACCGAGGCCGGCTATTTTTTTGAAGCTTTCTTT. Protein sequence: CATEAGYFFEAFF.

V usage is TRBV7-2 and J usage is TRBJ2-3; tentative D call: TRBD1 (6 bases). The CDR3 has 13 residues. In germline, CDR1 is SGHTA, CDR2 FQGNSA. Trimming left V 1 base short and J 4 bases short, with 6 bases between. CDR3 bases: TGTGCCAGCAGCTTAGGGACAGCAGATACGCAGTATTTT. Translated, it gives CASSLGTADTQYF.

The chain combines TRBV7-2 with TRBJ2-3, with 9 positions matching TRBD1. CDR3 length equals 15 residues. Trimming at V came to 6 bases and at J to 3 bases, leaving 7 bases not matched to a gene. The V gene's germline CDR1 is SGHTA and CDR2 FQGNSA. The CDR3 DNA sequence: TGTGCCAGCAGACGGGCAGGGACAGGGACAGATACGCAGTATTTT. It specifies CASRRAGTGTDTQYF.

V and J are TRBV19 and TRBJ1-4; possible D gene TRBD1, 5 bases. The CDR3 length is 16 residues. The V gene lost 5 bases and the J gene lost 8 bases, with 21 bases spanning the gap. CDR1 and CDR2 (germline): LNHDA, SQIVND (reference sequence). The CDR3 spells CASSPRGGRSGEKLFF. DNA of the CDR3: TGTGCCAGTAGTCCCCGGGGGGGACGGAGTGGGGAAAAACTGTTTTTT.